This T cell receptor (beta chain) was observed in a study of regulatory T cells in long-lasting Graves disease. Study conclusions and caveats: Persistent Graves' patients had lower TCR diversity than newly diagnosed ones. Among persistent patients, a larger number of public clonotypes were shared (around 2,700) than among newly diagnosed patients (under 1,000).

Investigators prepared the TCR beta libraries by applying iRepertoire HTBI primers and Arm-PCR of CDR3 regions. In TCRdb, the multiplex PCR reads were re-called with MiXCR into one record per CDR3 protein. The table includes approximately 380,000 distinct CDR3 sequences, more than 20% detected once. Time point denoted: persistent/refractory GD, antithyroid drugs over 5 years with positive TRAb. With RNA extracted from PBMCs as input, the TCR library was made. This CDR3 spans 16 amino acids. Germline CDR1 is MNHEY and CDR2 is SVGEGT. Trimming left V 5 bases short and J 8 bases short, with 22 bases between. Concerning this clonotype itself: The antigen is not known.

The chain couples TRBV6-2 or TRBV6-3 to TRBJ2-1; D uncertain. This clonotype originated in a female donor with Graves disease. The sample was peripheral blood mononuclear cells (PBMCs), taken when the disease was refractory, from a patient treated with antithyroid drugs. CDR3 coding DNA: TGTGCCAGCAGTGAACAGTGGGATGAAGTTGGCTATGAGCAGTTCTTC. It encodes CASSEQWDEVGYEQFF.